This T cell receptor (beta chain) is drawn from a study of cytomegalovirus exposure and HLA in healthy donors listed by TCRdb under 2017. Looking at the study overall: According to an earlier analysis of a few hundred of the donors, some 170 million T cells yielded 117 million unique TCR beta sequences and 276 Gb of sequence data. Typing coverage differed by locus: A, B, C, DRB1 and DQB1 were typed in about 629-630 donors, DQA1 in roughly 500, DPA1 in over 600, and DPB1 in around 440. The study was designed to test whether signatures of past pathogen exposure could be identified by cataloging public T cell receptors. Rather than using new phenotypic data, the later analysis identified candidate immune exposures from TCR beta sequences and from how often those sequences occurred across donors. All discovery cohort repertoires had been generated using a single sequencing platform. Among 398 genotyped donors of the cohort, an average of about 240,000 unique TCR beta nucleotide sequences were sequenced per donor, around 20% of them non-productive. A later analysis re-analyzed previously published TCR beta repertoires from approximately 700 donors and added high-resolution HLA genotyping to study TCR occurrence patterns. To decide whether each TCR beta V gene segment behaved as functional or pseudogenic, an earlier analysis of some 600 of the donors relied on high-throughput TCR beta sequencing. Along with the 666-subject first cohort, a separate validation cohort of around 110 different subjects was used. Genome-wide SNP genotypes for about three fifths of the roughly 700 donors were used in a later genetic analysis, which treated that subset as a discovery cohort. About 280 gigabases of sequencing data and tens of millions of unique TCR sequences were included in an early release covering about 620 HLA-typed donors. Donor age, sex, ethnicity and CMV serostatus were compiled alongside the repertoire data. HLA typing covered class I and class II loci at four-digit resolution. The study used immunosequencing to profile the T cell repertoires of more than 650 subjects and linked those repertoires to cytomegalovirus serostatus. The genetic ancestry cluster associated with self-reported Caucasian donors included approximately 85% of the 398 genotyped donors. Roughly 5 DR-DQ haplotypes were handled as single units for association and clustering, since linkage in the cohort was strong. To predict cytomegalovirus infection status, the study brought together high-throughput TCR immunosequencing, statistical association of individual TCRs with disease status, and machine learning.

This clone was detected a few times. Its antigen specificity is not known. The sample holds no much larger clone one base away, and base qualities are not on file. To prepare the library, the immunoSEQ multiplex PCR assay was applied. For the multiplex PCR, a mixture combining 60 forward primers for TCR Vbeta segments and 13 reverse primers for TCR Jbeta segments was used. Amplification of the CDR3 region of rearranged TCR beta genes was performed with a multiplex PCR assay on genomic DNA. Amplified TCR beta libraries were sequenced as 87-base-pair reads on the Illumina HiSeq System. The authors' pipeline ran thus. Across the 600 to 700 repertoires, a later analysis counted around 80 million unique TCR beta chains, some 11 million of which were shared by at least two donors. Raw reads were error-corrected and collapsed into unique sequences by a nearest-neighbor algorithm in which closely related sequences were merged to remove PCR and sequencing errors. Alignment of CDR3 sequences to IMGT reference sequences was used to assign V, D and J gene segments. For a sequence to be retained, a match of at least six nucleotides was required to both a V gene segment and a J gene segment. A rearrangement was called productive if the CDR3 had no stop codons and remained in frame with V and J, and every other rearrangement was called non-productive. CDR3 was defined according to IMGT convention as the region running from the second conserved V-encoded cysteine to the conserved J-encoded phenylalanine. The earlier analysis of more than 450 of the donors excluded sequences that lacked an unambiguous match to a single V gene segment. An earlier analysis of 500 to 600 of the donors classified V segments as functional when productive rearrangements were above 56.7% and as segregating when the standard deviation between donors was above 5%. A statistical classification framework was built for diagnosing cytomegalovirus status from the catalog of TCR beta chain sequences. A later analysis assigned V and J genes by comparing TCR nucleotide sequences with IMGT/GENE-DB human TR gene sequences. A later analysis assigned CDR3 sequences and most-parsimonious VDJ recombination scenarios with the TCRdist pipeline. A later analysis defined each TCR beta chain by its CDR3 amino acid sequence plus V-gene family, and excluded reads lacking a unique V-gene family. A later analysis removed 592 highly shared, low-generation-probability nucleotide sequences to deal with suspected cross-contamination and a sequencing artifact. For each public chain, a later analysis derived a clonal expansion index from normalized ranks of inferred template counts within each repertoire. Generation probabilities in a later analysis came from a VDJ recombination model fitted to out-of-frame rearrangements, and those results were checked against IGoR. In a later analysis, hypergeometric tests were used to score TCR-TCR, TCR-HLA and TCR-CMV co-occurrence, with a repertoire-size bias correction applied to TCR pairs. A later analysis estimated false discovery rates by permuting HLA or CMV assignments 20 times. In a later analysis, co-occurring TCRs were grouped using DBSCAN, and TCRdist sequence similarity was added for clustering within HLA-allele-positive subsets. Repertoires with fewer than 30,000 or more than 120,000 public chains, plus five repertoires with anomalous nucleotide sharing, were excluded from co-occurrence clustering. Entries here come from immuneACCESS through TCRdb and include only in-frame sequences with V and J called. Some clones fail to appear in such tables; in the studies checked, an unresolved V gene covers under half of the shortfall, and the cause of the remainder is unknown. V, J and clone size are taken as reported in that table, and D and trimming were inferred from the DNA itself. The sample table shows more than 85,000 clones, and 15% are seen once. Roughly 0.79% of the sample lies in the top ten.

Reading from cysteine to phenylalanine, the CDR3 counts 17 amino acids. Only CDR3 DNA remains: 51 bases, in frame from the first base. CDR1 SGHTA and CDR2 FQGNSA were looked up in the germline V gene. After removal of 4 bases from V and 2 bases from J, the junction retains 7 bases not matched to a gene. The cohort was made up of about 670 healthy bone marrow donors. At the time of sampling, every cohort member was nominally healthy, though immune exposures that went unrecorded were likely present. The donor tested CMV seronegative, placing the donor among the 350 to 400 seronegative members of the cohort. A peripheral blood sample was collected from each donor, and TCR beta sequencing was performed on peripheral blood mononuclear cells. The Qiagen DNeasy Blood Extraction Kit was used to extract genomic DNA from the blood cell samples. The paper as a whole reports these results and caveats: In a later analysis, most CMV-associated TCR beta chains were found to appear HLA-restricted, with HLA associations seemingly driven largely by CMV exposure. Because some donors lacked HLA typing at each locus, the association tests relied only on the typed subset. According to the authors, the approach could potentially be generalized to other disease states and immunological phenotypes. Roughly uniform sequencing depth across donors was assumed in presence/absence analyses, although this assumption may not hold. The cohort was sequenced for TCR beta chains only, and without alpha or paired-chain data the features that could be detected were limited. For the cohort, immune exposure information was limited to CMV serostatus. In vitro tests confirmed that three of the cytomegalovirus-associated TCR beta chains recognize cytomegalovirus antigens. A further reported finding was that TCR beta sequences accurately predicted the HLA-A and HLA-B alleles for most subjects in the first cohort. An earlier analysis of 587 of the donors showed that most TCR beta V segments appeared in productive rearrangements either about 87% or about 30% of the time, which broadly matched IMGT annotations. An association between a missense DCLRE1C variant and V-gene and J-gene trimming of TCR beta chains was found in a later genetic analysis and replicated in an independent cohort. Cytomegalovirus status was reported to be diagnosed by the classifier with high specificity and sensitivity in both the original and validation cohorts. Assigning TCR associations to individual alleles was difficult when HLA alleles, especially DR and DQ, strongly co-occurred. In a later analysis, TCR association rates were found to vary across HLA loci, with the most associated TCRs seen for DRB1 alleles and the fewest for HLA-C alleles. Because counts were too low, approximately 18 rarely observed V segments, including chromosome 9 orphons, were excluded from the earlier analysis of several hundred of the donors. Correlated functional status among segregating V segments might reflect linkage disequilibrium, but an unknown experimental factor could not be ruled out. A cluster of highly shared sequence variants was judged likely to be a technical artifact of the sequencing pipeline. In a later analysis, HLA-associated TCR beta chains showed more clonal expansion and lower generation probabilities than non-associated chains that were equally common. According to a later analysis, parvovirus B19, influenza, CMV and Epstein-Barr virus appeared linked to several top co-occurrence clusters. A total of fewer than 200 TCR beta chains were listed by the study as associated with cytomegalovirus. Some IMGT-functional V segments, including TRBV6-2 and TRBV6-3, could not be told apart with the 87-base-pair reads, so those segments were excluded. Compared with the approximately 710-donor mean, donors in an Asian-associated ancestry cluster had fewer N-insertions in productive TCRs, according to a later genetic analysis. Most TCR sequences were seen in very few donors, while some public TCRs were found in many individuals. In a later analysis, around 17,000 TCR beta sequences were associated with specific HLA alleles at a false discovery rate of 0.05.

Here the chain combines TRBV7-2 and TRBJ2-5; a stretch of 13 junction bases matches TRBD2. The source is a female donor in good health and CMV-seronegative. The sequenced sample consisted of PBMCs. The CDR3 region reads CASSYNSLAGGQETQYF. The DNA is as follows: TGTGCCAGCAGCTATAACTCACTAGCGGGGGGGCAAGAGACCCAGTACTTC.